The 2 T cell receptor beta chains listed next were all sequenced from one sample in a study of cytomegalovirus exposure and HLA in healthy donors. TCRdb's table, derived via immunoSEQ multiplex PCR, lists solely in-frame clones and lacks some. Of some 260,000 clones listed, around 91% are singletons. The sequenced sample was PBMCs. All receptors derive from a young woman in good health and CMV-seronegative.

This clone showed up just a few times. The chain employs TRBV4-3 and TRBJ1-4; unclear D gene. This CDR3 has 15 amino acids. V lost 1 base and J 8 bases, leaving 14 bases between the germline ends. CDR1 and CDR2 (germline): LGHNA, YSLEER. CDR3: CASSQGWAGSEKLFF. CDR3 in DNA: TGCGCCAGCAGCCAAGGATGGGCGGGGAGCGAAAAACTGTTTTTT.

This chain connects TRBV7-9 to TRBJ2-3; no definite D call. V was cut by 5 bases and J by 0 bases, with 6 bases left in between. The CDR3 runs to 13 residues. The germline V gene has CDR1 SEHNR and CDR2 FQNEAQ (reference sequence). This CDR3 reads CASSRTSTDTQYF. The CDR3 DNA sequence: TGTGCCAGCAGCCGTACTAGCACAGATACGCAGTATTTT. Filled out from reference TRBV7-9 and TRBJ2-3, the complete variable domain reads DTGVSQNPRHKITKRGQNVTFRCDPISEHNRLYWYRQTLGQGPEFLTYFQNEAQLEKSRLLSDRFSAERPKGSFSTLEIQRTEQGDSAMYLCASSRTSTDTQYFGPGTRLTVL.